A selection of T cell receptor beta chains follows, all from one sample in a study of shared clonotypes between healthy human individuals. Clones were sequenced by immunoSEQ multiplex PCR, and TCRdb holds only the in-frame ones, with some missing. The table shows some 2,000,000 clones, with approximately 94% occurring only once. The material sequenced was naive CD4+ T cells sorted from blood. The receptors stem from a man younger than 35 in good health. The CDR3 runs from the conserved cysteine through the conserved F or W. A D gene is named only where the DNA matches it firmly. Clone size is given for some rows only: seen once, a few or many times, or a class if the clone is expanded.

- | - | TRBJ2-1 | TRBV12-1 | TGTGCCAGCAGCTTTGGGCCGGGACTAGCGGGAGTATTTGAGCAGTTCTTC | CASSFGPGLAGVFEQFF
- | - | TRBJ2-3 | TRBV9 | TGTGCCAGCAGCCTAACTTTAGCAGATACGCAGTATTTT | CASSLTLADTQYF
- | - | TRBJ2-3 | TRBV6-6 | TGTGCCAGCAGTTGGACCCGGGGGGCCATTGGCGATACGCAGTATTTT | CASSWTRGAIGDTQYF
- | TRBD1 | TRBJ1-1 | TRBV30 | TGTGCCTGGATCCTCTCCGGGACAGGGAGAGCGACTGAAGCTTTCTTT | CAWILSGTGRATEAFF
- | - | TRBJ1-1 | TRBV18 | TGTGCCAGCTCACCAAATAACATGAACACTGAAGCTTTCTTT | CASSPNNMNTEAFF
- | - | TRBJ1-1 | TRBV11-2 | TGTGCCAGCAGCCCAGAGCGTTTGAACACTGAAGCTTTCTTT | CASSPERLNTEAFF
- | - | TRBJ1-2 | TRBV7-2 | TGTGCCAGCAGCTTATGGGGTACCGAATATGGCTACACCTTC | CASSLWGTEYGYTF
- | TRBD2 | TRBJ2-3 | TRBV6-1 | TGTGCCAGCAGGGAGCGGGGGGTGGGCACAGATACGCAGTATTTT | CASRERGVGTDTQYF
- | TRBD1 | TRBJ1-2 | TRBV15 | TGTGCCACAAGGACAGGGTCTGGGCCCGGTGCTGGCTACACCTTC | CATRTGSGPGAGYTF
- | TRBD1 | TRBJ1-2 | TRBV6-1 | TGTGCCAGCAGTGGACGGACAGGGAGAGGTGGCTACACCTTC | CASSGRTGRGGYTF
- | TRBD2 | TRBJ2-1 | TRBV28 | TGTGCCAGCAGTGGGGGACTAGCGGGGTCGTTCTTC | CASSGGLAGSFF
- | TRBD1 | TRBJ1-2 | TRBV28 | TGTGCCAGCAGGATCACAGGGGTGGATAACTATGGCTACACCTTC | CASRITGVDNYGYTF
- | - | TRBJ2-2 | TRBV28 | TGTGCCAGCAGTTTAGATCCCAGGGGGGCTACGAACACCGGGGAGCTGTTTTTT | CASSLDPRGATNTGELFF
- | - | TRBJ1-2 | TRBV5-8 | TGTGCCAGCAGCTCTGGTCAGGGAAACTATGGCTACACCTTC | CASSSGQGNYGYTF
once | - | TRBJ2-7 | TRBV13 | TGTGCCACCCTTGGGTGGGGTGGGCATAGGAACCAGGGCGAGTCCTACGAGCAGTACTTC | CATLGWGGHRNQGESYEQYF
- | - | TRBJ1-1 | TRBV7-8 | TGTGCCAGCCGGCTTCCCGGGACACCGAACACTGAAGCTTTCTTT | CASRLPGTPNTEAFF
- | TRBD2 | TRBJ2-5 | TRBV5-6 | TGTGCCAGCAGCCCAGCGGGAGTTGAGACCCAGTACTTC | CASSPAGVETQYF
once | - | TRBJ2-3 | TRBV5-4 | TGTGCCAGCAGCCCTTGGGGCACAGATACGCAGTATTTT | CASSPWGTDTQYF
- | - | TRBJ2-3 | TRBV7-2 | TGTGCCAGCAGCCCCACCAGGGCGGCAGCTGGAGATACGCAGTATTTT | CASSPTRAAAGDTQYF